Listed below are T cell receptor beta chains from one sample, sequenced in a study of blood T cell repertoires in COVID-19. Using immunoSEQ multiplex PCR, the repertoire was profiled, and TCRdb retains in-frame clones only, with some absent. The data show 200,000 to 250,000 clones, with roughly 86% seen just once and approximately 10% held by the top ten. Sequencing input: PBMCs or T cells enriched from blood (not recorded which). These receptors originate from a young man with acute COVID-19. Both conserved end residues are part of each CDR3. The D gene is left open where the match is weak. Only part of the rows carry a size: once, few, many, or a class if the clone is expanded.

abundance	d_gene	v_gene	j_gene	CDR3aa	CDR3nt
.	TRBD2	TRBV5-1	TRBJ2-3	CASGPSGRGTDTQYF	TGCGCCAGCGGACCTAGCGGGAGAGGAACAGATACGCAGTATTTT
few	.	TRBV6-1	TRBJ2-3	CASSEDHYSGTQYF	TGTGCCAGCAGTGAAGATCACTATTCTGGTACGCAGTATTTT
.	.	TRBV21-1	TRBJ2-7	CASSKDSMGGRAGEQYF	TGTGCCAGCAGCAAAGACAGTATGGGCGGGAGGGCCGGTGAGCAGTACTTC
.	.	TRBV21-1	TRBJ2-1	CASSNGRAGYSYNEQFF	TGTGCCAGCAGCAACGGGAGGGCGGGATACTCCTACAATGAGCAGTTCTTC
.	.	TRBV29-1	TRBJ1-2	CSVETTDNYGYTF	TGCAGCGTTGAAACGACAGATAACTATGGCTACACCTTC
.	.	TRBV27	TRBJ1-2	CASSLSQGLGYGYTF	TGTGCCAGCAGTTTATCGCAGGGATTAGGCTATGGCTACACCTTC
.	.	TRBV21-1	TRBJ1-2	CASSLKSIKGRENGYTF	TGTGCCAGCAGCCTAAAAAGTATTAAGGGCAGGGAAAATGGCTACACCTTC
.	TRBD2	TRBV11-3	TRBJ2-1	CASSSGTSGGDEQFF	TGTGCCAGCAGCTCTGGGACTAGCGGAGGCGATGAGCAGTTCTTC
few	TRBD1	TRBV29-1	TRBJ2-1	CSVLGQAVSSYNEQFF	TGCAGCGTACTGGGACAGGCAGTTAGCTCCTACAATGAGCAGTTCTTC
.	.	TRBV11-3	TRBJ2-1	CASSLFQGKSNEQFF	TGTGCCAGCAGCTTGTTCCAGGGGAAGAGCAATGAGCAGTTCTTC
.	.	TRBV24-1	TRBJ1-5	CATSDLTGEQPQHF	TGTGCCACCAGTGATTTGACGGGGGAGCAGCCCCAGCATTTT
few	TRBD1	TRBV5-1	TRBJ1-4	CASSLEGGPNEKLFF	TGCGCCAGCAGCTTGGAAGGGGGCCCTAATGAAAAACTGTTTTTT
.	.	TRBV5-4	TRBJ1-1	CGLGWGLNTEAFF	TGCGGACTAGGTTGGGGCTTGAACACTGAAGCTTTCTTT
.	TRBD2	TRBV9	TRBJ2-7	CASSPLGSGIHEQYF	TGTGCCAGCAGCCCCCTGGGTAGCGGGATCCACGAGCAGTACTTC
.	TRBD2	TRBV4-2	TRBJ2-1	CASSQAFSSGGGNEQFF	TGTGCCAGCAGCCAAGCGTTTTCTAGCGGGGGGGGGAATGAGCAGTTCTTC
.	TRBD2	TRBV3-1/TRBV3-2	TRBJ2-1	CASSQTSGSNEQFF	TGTGCCAGCAGCCAGACTAGCGGGAGCAATGAGCAGTTCTTC
.	TRBD2	TRBV19	TRBJ2-2	CASSILGRDTGELFF	TGTGCCAGTAGTATACTAGGGAGGGACACCGGGGAGCTGTTTTTT
.	TRBD2	TRBV5-4	TRBJ2-7	CASSPGGLARPYEQYF	TGTGCCAGCAGCCCCGGTGGACTAGCGCGACCCTACGAGCAGTACTTC
.	.	TRBV28	TRBJ2-1	CASSTPTSPDYNEQFF	TGTGCCAGCAGTACACCAACTAGCCCCGACTACAATGAGCAGTTCTTC
few	TRBD1	TRBV18	TRBJ2-2	CASSSQQGSGELFF	TGTGCCAGCTCATCCCAACAGGGGTCCGGGGAGCTGTTTTTT
few	.	TRBV27	TRBJ1-6	CASSSGQTIHPLHF	TGTGCCAGCAGTTCCGGACAGACAATTCACCCCCTCCACTTT
.	TRBD1	TRBV7-2	TRBJ2-7	CASSLHEGAVGQYF	TGTGCCAGCAGCTTACATGAGGGGGCGGTTGGGCAGTACTTC
.	.	TRBV6-5	TRBJ1-4	CASSQPGHFNEKLFF	TGTGCCAGCAGTCAACCGGGACACTTTAATGAAAAACTGTTTTTT
.	TRBD2	TRBV10-1	TRBJ2-1	CASPSVRERFNEQFF	TGCGCCAGCCCCAGCGTGCGGGAGCGGTTCAATGAGCAGTTCTTC
.	TRBD2	TRBV28	TRBJ2-5	CASSGPRLAIRETQYF	TGTGCCAGCAGTGGACCAAGACTAGCGATAAGAGAGACCCAGTACTTC
.	TRBD1	TRBV3-1/TRBV3-2	TRBJ1-5	CASSQDTGQGSNQPQHF	TGTGCCAGCAGCCAAGATACGGGACAGGGAAGCAATCAGCCCCAGCATTTT
.	.	TRBV30	TRBJ1-5	CAWSVGGEYQPQHF	TGTGCCTGGAGTGTGGGAGGGGAGTATCAGCCCCAGCATTTT
once	.	TRBV4-3	TRBJ1-5	CASSQDRLAGNQPQHF	TGCGCCAGCAGCCAAGACAGGTTGGCTGGCAATCAGCCCCAGCATTTT
.	.	TRBV10-3	TRBJ1-1	CAISESVIMNTEAFF	TGTGCCATCAGTGAGTCCGTAATTATGAACACTGAAGCTTTCTTT
few	TRBD2	TRBV4-1	TRBJ2-7	CASSQGPRGGRHQSYEQYF	TGCGCCAGCAGCCAAGGGCCGCGGGGCGGGAGGCACCAGAGCTACGAGCAGTACTTC
.	.	TRBV19	TRBJ1-1	CASSDRTGNTEAFF	TGTGCCAGTAGCGACCGTACAGGGAACACTGAAGCTTTCTTT
.	.	TRBV18	TRBJ2-1	CASSPSSDSYNEQFF	TGTGCCAGCTCCCCCTCTAGCGACTCCTACAATGAGCAGTTCTTC
.	.	TRBV27	TRBJ2-7	CASSLGLIYEQYF	TGTGCCAGCAGTTTGGGCTTGATCTACGAGCAGTACTTC
.	TRBD1	TRBV27	TRBJ1-1	CASSPWTGRNTEAFF	TGTGCCAGCAGTCCCTGGACAGGGAGGAACACTGAAGCTTTCTTT
.	.	TRBV12-3/TRBV12-4	TRBJ2-7	CASSLDRLKQYF	TGTGCCAGCAGTTTAGACAGGCTGAAGCAGTACTTC
.	TRBD2	TRBV29-1	TRBJ2-7	CSMTSSGRGEQYF	TGCAGTATGACTTCTAGCGGGAGGGGCGAGCAGTACTTC
.	.	TRBV2	TRBJ2-5	CASNSPSPQETQYF	TGTGCCAGCAACTCACCATCCCCCCAAGAGACCCAGTACTTC
.	TRBD1	TRBV28	TRBJ2-7	CASSPTGQGIYEQYF	TGTGCCAGCAGTCCCACAGGACAGGGTATCTACGAGCAGTACTTC
once	TRBD1	TRBV30	TRBJ1-5	CAWSEGQGDQPQHF	TGTGCCTGGAGTGAAGGACAGGGGGATCAGCCCCAGCATTTT